This TCR beta chain is drawn from a study of blood T cell repertoires in COVID-19 (dated by TCRdb to 2020 to 2022). As for the study more broadly: Samples covering the acute and convalescent phases of COVID-19 were provided by collaborators in the United States, Italy and Spain. The prospective study material was composed of cDNA or gDNA derived from T cells, B-cell-depleted T cells, or PBMCs. Subjects who had been exposed to COVID-19, were actively infected with it, or had recovered from it provided the deeply sampled blood TCRbeta repertoires that made up the dataset. A freely available public database, intended as a resource for researchers studying the immune response to SARS-CoV-2, is where the repertoires were released. Samples came from the ongoing ImmuneRACE study (first 160 participants) plus 1,254 subjects from 6 global collaborators. The sample metadata nearly always contained a de-identified subject ID, COVID-19 status, age in years and sex. HLA class I and class II types, where available, came from metadata supplied by the sample provider rather than from assay-based typing. General conclusions and limits of the study: The amount of clinical and demographic metadata varied by source and participant and was provided uncurated.

The immunoSEQ Assay, a bias-controlled multiplex PCR, was used to amplify TCRbeta CDR3 regions from genomic DNA. The study's processing was this. Nucleated cell counts per sample were estimated from amplification of reference gene primers within the assay. To quantify the absolute abundance of each unique TCRbeta CDR3 rearrangement, sequence reads were collapsed and filtered. Productive Simpson clonality was computed per sample as the square root of Simpson's diversity index over productive rearrangements. TCRdb stores this immuneACCESS table with in-frame sequences only. Part of the clones is absent; in the studies checked, under half of the shortfall reflects unresolved V genes, and no reason is known for the rest. D and trimming come from the DNA, and the V and J calls and clone size come from that table. The sample data list approximately 240,000 clones, and roughly 87% of these were observed just once. Of the sample, roughly 6% is held by the ten largest clones.

In the prospective study, participants were about 18 to 90 years old, resided in approximately 25 geographic areas of the United States, and were enrolled through a virtual design. In the prospective study, participants were assigned to cohorts based on the clinical history participants reported in a screening survey and a study questionnaire. Mobile phlebotomists in the prospective study collected whole blood, serum and a nasopharyngeal or oropharyngeal swab from every participant. Participants in the prospective study had the option to provide additional blood draws and questionnaires over an approximately 2-month period. Before DNA extraction, prospective study blood samples were shipped either frozen or at room temperature. As to this clone: Which antigen it targets is not known. One base away there is no much larger clone; base qualities are not given.

The CDR3 holds 15 amino acids from the cysteine to the phenylalanine. Left in the record is the CDR3 DNA by itself, 45 bases read in frame from the first base. Here V drops 0 bases and J drops 7 bases, and the junction holds 6 bases not matched to any gene. Based on the germline V gene (reference sequence), the CDR1 and CDR2 sequences are LNHNV and YYDKDF. In this chain, TRBV15 is recombined with TRBJ1-2, and TRBD1 aligns with 9 junction nucleotides. The sequence was obtained from a woman in her 30s with acute COVID-19. Material: PBMCs or T cells enriched from blood (not recorded which). The sequenced DNA is TGTGCCACCAGCAGAGATCGGGGACAGGGCCTTGGCTACACCTTC. Its protein reads: CATSRDRGQGLGYTF.